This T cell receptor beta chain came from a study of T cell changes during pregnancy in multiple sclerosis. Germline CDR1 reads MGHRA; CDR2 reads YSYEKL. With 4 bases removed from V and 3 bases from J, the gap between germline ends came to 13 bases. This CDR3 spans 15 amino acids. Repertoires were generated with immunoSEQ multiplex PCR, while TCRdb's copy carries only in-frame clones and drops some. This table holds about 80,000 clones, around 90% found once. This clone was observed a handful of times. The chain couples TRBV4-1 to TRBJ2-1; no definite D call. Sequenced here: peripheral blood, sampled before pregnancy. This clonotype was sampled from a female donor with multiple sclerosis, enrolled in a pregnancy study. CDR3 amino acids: CASSPLGPHYNEQFF. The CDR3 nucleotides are TGCGCCAGCAGCCCGTTGGGCCCTCACTACAATGAGCAGTTCTTC.